This T cell receptor beta chain is drawn from a study of cytotoxic CD8 clonotypes in ibrutinib-treated CLL listed by TCRdb under 2021. About the investigation overall: The cohort was composed of some ten relapsed/refractory and approximately 16 treatment-naive patients; IGHV unmutated status was identified in 17 patients. Responses were partial in around 25 patients and complete in 2; after median approximately 69 months follow-up, 14 stayed in remission and about twelve progressed. The response samples were drawn at a median of approximately twelve months into treatment, with a range of about 6 to 36 months. An average of about 250,000 productive templates and around 100,000 productive rearrangements was obtained per sample. Of the approximately 90 participants in the trial, about 25 had longitudinal samples available. Cryopreserved peripheral blood mononuclear cells were collected at three points: before therapy, at response, and at either sustained remission or disease progression.

The count of this clone is one. Its antigen remains unidentified. Per-base qualities were not stored, and no clone one base away is much larger. For TCR beta library preparation, approximately 2.2 micrograms of genomic DNA were isolated from cryopreserved PBMCs. High-throughput TCR beta sequencing was performed on longitudinal blood samples from CLL patients receiving ibrutinib monotherapy. The patients took part in an open-label, single-center phase 2 trial of ibrutinib monotherapy. CDR1 SQVTM and CDR2 ANQGSEA were looked up in the germline V gene. V is pared back by 4 bases and J by 5 bases, with 14 bases lying between the germline termini. From its cysteine to its phenylalanine, the CDR3 spans 13 amino acids. Only the CDR3 portion is preserved as DNA: 39 bases, with reading frame beginning at the first base. Paper-wide results and their limitations: Clonality rose at ibrutinib response, remained stable during sustained remission, and dropped back toward baseline at progression. Baseline clonality exceeded that of age-matched healthy donors and correlated strongly with circulating CD8+ T-cell counts. Public clonotypes were rare and either shrank or stayed stable during treatment, and the rise in clonality at ibrutinib response reflected expansion of private clonotypes. Sampling times were not matched between patients in sustained remission and patients whose disease was progressing, and lymph node repertoires were not examined.

On a MiSeq, deep resolution sequencing aimed for a depth between 1 in 1 million and 1 in 200,000 T cells, with each clonotype covered approximately 9.2x on average. The immunoSEQ hsTCRB Kit was used to generate the TCR beta libraries. The source study handled its data this way. Data were analyzed with ImmunoSEQ Data Assistant and ImmunoSEQ Analyzer, with V, D and J genes assigned per IMGT definitions. Clonality, with values ranging from 0 to 1, was calculated as one minus the normalized Shannon entropy of productive rearrangement frequencies. Public clonotype analysis was restricted to overrepresented clonotypes comprising at least 0.05% of each patient's repertoire. Repertoires from some twelve age-matched healthy donors in immuneACCESS were used as clonality controls. TCRdb carries this immuneACCESS record with in-frame sequences only. Its versions omit some clonotypes, under half of them owing to an unresolved V gene in the studies checked, with the rest unexplained. V and J calls and clone size are copied from that table; D and trimming were computed from the DNA. The sample profile shows 9,500 to 15,000 clones; 62% of them were found once. The ten largest clones add up to roughly 25% of the sample.

The source material was PBMCs, sampled before ibrutinib treatment. Recombination linked TRBV29-1 to TRBJ1-2; TRBD1 is perhaps the D gene, given 6 matching bases. This clonotype was sampled from a human donor with chronic lymphocytic leukemia. The nucleotide sequence reads TGCAGCGTTGGACAGGCTGGGGGGTATGGCTACACCTTC. Protein translation: CSVGQAGGYGYTF.